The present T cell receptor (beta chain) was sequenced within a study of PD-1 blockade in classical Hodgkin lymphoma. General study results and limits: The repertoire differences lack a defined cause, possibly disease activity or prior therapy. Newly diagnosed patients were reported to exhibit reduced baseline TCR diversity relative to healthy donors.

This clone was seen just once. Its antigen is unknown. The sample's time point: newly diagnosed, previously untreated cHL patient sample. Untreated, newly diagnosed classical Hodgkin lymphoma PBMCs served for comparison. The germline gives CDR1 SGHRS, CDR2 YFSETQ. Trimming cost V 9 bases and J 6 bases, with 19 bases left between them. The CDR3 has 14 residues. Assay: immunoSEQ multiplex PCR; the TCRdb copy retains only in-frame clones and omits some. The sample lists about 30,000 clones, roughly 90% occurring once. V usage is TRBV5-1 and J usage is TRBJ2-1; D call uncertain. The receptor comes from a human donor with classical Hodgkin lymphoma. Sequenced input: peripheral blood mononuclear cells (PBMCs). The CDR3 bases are TGCGCCACCAGTCTCGGGTCCCCCGGCAATGAGCAGTTCTTC. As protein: CATSLGSPGNEQFF.